The 5 T cell receptor beta chains in this list originate from one sample, sequenced in a study of CD8+CD57+ T cells in acquired aplastic anemia. Genomic DNA constituted the template upon which TCR beta VDJ and CDR3 profiling was performed. Each CDR3 protein gets one entry after TCRdb re-called the reads with MiXCR. Here the sample spans about 200,000 distinct CDR3 sequences, about 62% being singletons. Only patients with CD8+CD57+ cell expansion on flow cytometry were chosen for sequencing. Sample: sorted CD4+, CD8+, or CD8+CD57+ T cells (not recorded which) from PBMCs. The receptors were sampled from a human donor with aplastic anemia.

This clonotype occurred once. This chain connects TRBV10-3 to TRBJ1-2; D is unclear. CDR1 and CDR2 (germline): ENHRY, SYGVKD. CDR3 length: 17 residues. V was cut by 2 bases and J by 0 bases, with 16 bases left in between. The CDR3, as DNA: TGTGCCATCAGTGAGAGTCCGGTCGGGCGAGCTAACTATGGCTACACCTTC. This encodes CAISESPVGRANYGYTF.

The V and J genes are TRBV5-5 and TRBJ2-5, with TRBD1 matching over 7 bases. Per the germline V gene, CDR1 is SGHKS and CDR2 is YYEKEE (reference sequence). Unmatched junction bases numbered 14, after V lost 2 bases and J lost 7 bases. The CDR3 sequence is 16 residues long. The CDR3: CASSFSETGFLGTQYF. As DNA, the CDR3 is TGTGCCAGCAGCTTTTCCGAGACAGGGTTCTTAGGGACCCAGTACTTC.

This clonotype was recorded at least ten times. The chain carries TRBV7-2 and TRBJ2-5; D possibly corresponds to TRBD1 (5 bases). Trimming took off 5 bases at V and 4 bases at J, with 11 bases between the two ends. The CDR3 contains 13 residues. In germline, CDR1 is SGHTA, CDR2 FQGNSA. CDR3 in DNA: TGTGCCAGCAGCGCAACAGGTTCAGAGACCCAGTACTTC. Residues: CASSATGSETQYF.

The chain couples TRBV6-6 to TRBJ2-1; D not certain. Between the trimmed V and J ends, which lost 2 bases and 1 base, there was a span of 6 bases. CDR3 size: 14 residues. Germline CDR1 and CDR2: MNHNY and SVGAGI (reference sequence). CDR3 sequence reads: CASSYRVSYNEQFF. In DNA form, the CDR3 reads TGTGCCAGCAGTTACAGGGTGTCCTACAATGAGCAGTTCTTC.

CDR3 in DNA: TGTGCCATCAGTGAGTCTGTTGGGTTGAGCAATGAGCAGTTCTTC. Translation: CAISESVGLSNEQFF. The J gene is TRBJ2-1, the V gene TRBV10-3; no clear D gene. The germline V and J ends were trimmed by 0 bases and 6 bases, with 12 bases remaining between them. The germline V gene encodes CDR1 ENHRY and CDR2 SYGVKD. The CDR3 sequence is 15 residues long.